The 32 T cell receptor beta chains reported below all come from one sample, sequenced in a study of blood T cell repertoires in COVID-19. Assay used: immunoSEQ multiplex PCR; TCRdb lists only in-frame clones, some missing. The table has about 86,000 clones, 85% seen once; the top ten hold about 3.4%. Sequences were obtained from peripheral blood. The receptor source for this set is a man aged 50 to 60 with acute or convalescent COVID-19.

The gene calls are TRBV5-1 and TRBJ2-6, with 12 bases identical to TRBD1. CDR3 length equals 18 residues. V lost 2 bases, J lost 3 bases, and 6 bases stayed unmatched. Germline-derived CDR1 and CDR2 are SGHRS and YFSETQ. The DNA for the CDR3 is TGCGCCAGCAGCTTAAAGGGACAGGGGGCGTTTGGGGCCAACGTCCTGACTTTC. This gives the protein CASSLKGQGAFGANVLTF.

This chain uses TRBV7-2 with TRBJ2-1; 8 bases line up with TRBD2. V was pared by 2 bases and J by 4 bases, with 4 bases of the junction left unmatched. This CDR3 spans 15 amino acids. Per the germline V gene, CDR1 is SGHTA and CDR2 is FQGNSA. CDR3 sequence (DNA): TGTGCCAGCAGCTTATCGGGGGGGGCATACAATGAGCAGTTCTTC. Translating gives CASSLSGGAYNEQFF. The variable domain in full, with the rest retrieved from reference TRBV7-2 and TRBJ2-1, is GAGVSQSPSNKVTEKGKDVELRCDPISGHTALYWYRQSLGQGLEFLIYFQGNSAPDKSGLPSDRFSAERTGGSVSTLTIQRTQQEDSAVYLCASSLSGGAYNEQFFGPGTRLTVL.

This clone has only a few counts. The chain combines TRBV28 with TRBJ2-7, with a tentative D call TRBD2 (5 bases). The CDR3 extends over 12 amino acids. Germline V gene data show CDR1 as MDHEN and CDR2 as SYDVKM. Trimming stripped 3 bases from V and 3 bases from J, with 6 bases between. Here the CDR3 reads CASSFGVYEQYF. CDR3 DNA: TGTGCCAGCAGTTTCGGGGTCTACGAGCAGTACTTC.

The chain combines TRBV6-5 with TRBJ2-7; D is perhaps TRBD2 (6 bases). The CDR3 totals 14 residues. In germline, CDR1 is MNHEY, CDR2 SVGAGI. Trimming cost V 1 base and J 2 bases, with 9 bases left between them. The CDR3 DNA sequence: TGTGCCAGCAGTTACTTTAGCGGAGCCTACGAGCAGTACTTC. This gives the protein CASSYFSGAYEQYF.

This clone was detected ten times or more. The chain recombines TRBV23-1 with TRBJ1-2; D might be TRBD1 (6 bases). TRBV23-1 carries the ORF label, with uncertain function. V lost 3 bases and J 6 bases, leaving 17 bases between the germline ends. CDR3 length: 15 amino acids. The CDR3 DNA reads TGCGCCAGCAGTCAGCTTCCGCCAGGGGCGGATGGCTACACCTTC. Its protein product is CASSQLPPGADGYTF.

Written as DNA, the CDR3 is TGTGCCAGTCAGACTAGCGGGATGGTTAATGAGCAGTTCTTC. Translated, it gives CASQTSGMVNEQFF. The chain has TRBV19 and TRBJ2-1, with 11 bases lining up with TRBD2. This CDR3 is 14 amino acids long. The V gene's germline CDR1 is LNHDA and CDR2 SQIVND (reference sequence). V lost 8 bases and J lost 7; bases outside the gene matches: 7.

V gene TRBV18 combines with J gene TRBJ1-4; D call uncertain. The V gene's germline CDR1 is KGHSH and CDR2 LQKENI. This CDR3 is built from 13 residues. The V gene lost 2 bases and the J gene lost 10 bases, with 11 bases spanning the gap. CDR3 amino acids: CASSPDAGAKLFF. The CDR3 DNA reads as TGTGCCAGCTCACCAGACGCCGGAGCAAAACTGTTTTTT.

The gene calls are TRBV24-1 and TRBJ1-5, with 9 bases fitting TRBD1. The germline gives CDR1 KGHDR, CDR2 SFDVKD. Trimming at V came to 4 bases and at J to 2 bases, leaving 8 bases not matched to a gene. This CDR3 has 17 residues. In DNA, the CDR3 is TGTGCCACCAGTGACGCTAGGGACAGGGAACGCAATCAGCCCCAGCATTTT. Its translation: CATSDARDRERNQPQHF.

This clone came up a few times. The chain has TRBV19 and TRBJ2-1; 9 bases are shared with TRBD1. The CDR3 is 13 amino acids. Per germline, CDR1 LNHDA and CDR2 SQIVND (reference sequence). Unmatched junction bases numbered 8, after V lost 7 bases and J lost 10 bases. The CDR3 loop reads CASTRTGVGEQFF. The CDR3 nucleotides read TGTGCCAGTACCCGGACAGGGGTCGGCGAGCAGTTCTTC.

The CDR3 is CASSLVPTRLVGELFF. CDR3 DNA sequence: TGTGCCAGCAGCTTAGTCCCGACTAGGTTGGTCGGGGAGCTGTTTTTT. The J gene is TRBJ2-2, the V gene TRBV7-2; possibly TRBD2 for D (6 bases). The CDR3 loop spans 16 amino acids. Trimming removed 1 base at V and 7 bases at J, with 16 bases between. The germline V gene encodes CDR1 SGHTA and CDR2 FQGNSA. The full variable domain, its missing parts supplied by reference TRBV7-2 and TRBJ2-2, is GAGVSQSPSNKVTEKGKDVELRCDPISGHTALYWYRQSLGQGLEFLIYFQGNSAPDKSGLPSDRFSAERTGGSVSTLTIQRTQQEDSAVYLCASSLVPTRLVGELFFGEGSRLTVL.

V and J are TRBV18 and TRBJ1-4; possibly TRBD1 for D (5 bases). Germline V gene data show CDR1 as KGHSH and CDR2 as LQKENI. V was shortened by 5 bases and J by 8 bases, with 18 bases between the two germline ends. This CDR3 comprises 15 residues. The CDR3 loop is CASSNRGGSGEKLFF. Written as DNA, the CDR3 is TGTGCCAGCTCAAACCGCGGGGGGTCAGGAGAAAAACTGTTTTTT.

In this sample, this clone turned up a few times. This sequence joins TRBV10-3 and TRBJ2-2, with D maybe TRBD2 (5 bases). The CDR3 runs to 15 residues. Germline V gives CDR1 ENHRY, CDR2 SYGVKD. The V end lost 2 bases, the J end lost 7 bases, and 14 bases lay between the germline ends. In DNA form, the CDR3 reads TGTGCCATCAGTGAGGAGGGAGTATTATTCGGGGAGCTGTTTTTT. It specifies CAISEEGVLFGELFF.

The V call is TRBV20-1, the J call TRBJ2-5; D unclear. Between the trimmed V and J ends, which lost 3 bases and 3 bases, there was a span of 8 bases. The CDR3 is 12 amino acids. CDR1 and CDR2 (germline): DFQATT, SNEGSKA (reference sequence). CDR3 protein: CSASGQEETQYF. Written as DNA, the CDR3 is TGCAGTGCTAGTGGGCAGGAAGAGACCCAGTACTTC.

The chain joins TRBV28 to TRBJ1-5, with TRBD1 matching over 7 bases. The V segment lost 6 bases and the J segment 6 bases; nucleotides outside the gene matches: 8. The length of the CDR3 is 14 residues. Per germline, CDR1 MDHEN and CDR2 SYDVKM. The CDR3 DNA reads TGTGCCAGCAGAACCACAGGGGACGCTCAGCCCCAGCATTTT. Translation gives CASRTTGDAQPQHF.

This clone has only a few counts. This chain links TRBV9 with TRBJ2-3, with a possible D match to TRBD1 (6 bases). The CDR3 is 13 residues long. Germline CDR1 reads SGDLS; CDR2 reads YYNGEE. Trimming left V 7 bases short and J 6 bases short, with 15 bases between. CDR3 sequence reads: CASPGVLRDTQYF. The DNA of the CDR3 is TGTGCCAGCCCAGGGGTGTTGCGGGATACGCAGTATTTT.

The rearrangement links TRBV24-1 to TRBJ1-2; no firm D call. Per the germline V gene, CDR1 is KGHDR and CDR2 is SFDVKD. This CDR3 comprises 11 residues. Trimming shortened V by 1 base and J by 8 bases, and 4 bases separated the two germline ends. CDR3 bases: TGTGCCACCAGTGATTTTGAGGGCTACACCTTC. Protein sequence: CATSDFEGYTF.

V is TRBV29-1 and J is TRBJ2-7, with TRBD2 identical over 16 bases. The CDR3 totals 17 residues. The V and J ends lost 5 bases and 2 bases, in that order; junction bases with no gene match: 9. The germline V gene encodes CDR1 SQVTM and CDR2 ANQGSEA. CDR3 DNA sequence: TGCAGCGTTCTGACCGGGACTAGCGGGAGGGGAACCTACGAGCAGTACTTC. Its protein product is CSVLTGTSGRGTYEQYF.

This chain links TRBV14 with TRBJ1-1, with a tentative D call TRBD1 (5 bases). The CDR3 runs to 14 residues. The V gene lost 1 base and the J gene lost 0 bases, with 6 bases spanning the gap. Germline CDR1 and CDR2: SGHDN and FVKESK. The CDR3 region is CASSQATVNTEAFF. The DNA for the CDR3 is TGTGCCAGCAGCCAAGCGACAGTGAACACTGAAGCTTTCTTT.

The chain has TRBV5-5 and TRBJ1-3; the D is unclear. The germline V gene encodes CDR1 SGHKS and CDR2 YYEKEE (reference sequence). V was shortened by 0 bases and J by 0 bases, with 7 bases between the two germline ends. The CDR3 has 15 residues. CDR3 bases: TGTGCCAGCAGCTTGGACCAGTCCTCTGGAAACACCATATATTTT. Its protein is CASSLDQSSGNTIYF.

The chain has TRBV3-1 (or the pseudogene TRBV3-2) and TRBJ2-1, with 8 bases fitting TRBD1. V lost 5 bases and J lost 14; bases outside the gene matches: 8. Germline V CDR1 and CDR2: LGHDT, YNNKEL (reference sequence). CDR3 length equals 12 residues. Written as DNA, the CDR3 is TGTGCCAGCAGCTATTCCGGGACAGGTAAGTTCTTC. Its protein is CASSYSGTGKFF.

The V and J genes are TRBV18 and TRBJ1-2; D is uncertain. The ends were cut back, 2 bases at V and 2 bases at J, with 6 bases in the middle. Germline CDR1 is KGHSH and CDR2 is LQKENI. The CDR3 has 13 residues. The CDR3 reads CASSPAGNYGYTF. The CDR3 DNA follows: TGTGCCAGCTCACCAGCGGGGAACTATGGCTACACCTTC.

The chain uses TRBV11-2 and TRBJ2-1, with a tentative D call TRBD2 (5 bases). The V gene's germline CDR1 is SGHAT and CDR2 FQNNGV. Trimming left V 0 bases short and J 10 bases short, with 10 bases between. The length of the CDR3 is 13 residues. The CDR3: CASSLEAGIEQFF. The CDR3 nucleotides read TGTGCCAGCAGCTTAGAGGCCGGGATAGAGCAGTTCTTC.

In DNA form, the CDR3 reads TGCGCCAGCAGCCGAAATAGCGGGGGGACAGATACGCAGTATTTT. Protein product: CASSRNSGGTDTQYF. The V and J genes are TRBV4-1 and TRBJ2-3, with TRBD2 identical over 10 bases. The trim removed 4 bases at V and 3 bases at J, leaving 4 bases unmatched. The CDR3 spans 15 residues. Germline V gene sequence: CDR1 MGHRA, CDR2 YSYEKL.

The CDR3, as DNA: TGTGCCAGCAGTTCGCGGACTAGCCCGGACACCGGGGAGCTGTTTTTT. Its protein product is CASSSRTSPDTGELFF. The chain combines TRBV6-2 or TRBV6-3 with TRBJ2-2; TRBD2 aligns across 8 bases. Germline CDR1 reads MNHEY; CDR2 reads SVGEGT. This CDR3 has 16 residues. Losses at the gene ends were 4 bases for V and 3 bases for J; bases not matched to a gene: 7.

The CDR3 is CASSPGLNTGELFF. CDR3 DNA: TGTGCCAGCAGTCCGGGACTTAACACCGGGGAGCTGTTTTTT. The chain couples TRBV6-4 to TRBJ2-2; D is perhaps TRBD2 (6 bases). The ends were cut back, 5 bases at V and 2 bases at J, with 9 bases in the middle. The germline gives CDR1 MRHNA, CDR2 SNTAGT. The CDR3 loop spans 14 amino acids.

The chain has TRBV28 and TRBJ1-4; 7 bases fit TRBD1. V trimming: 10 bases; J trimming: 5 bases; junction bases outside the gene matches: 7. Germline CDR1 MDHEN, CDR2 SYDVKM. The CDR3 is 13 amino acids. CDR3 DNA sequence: TGTGCCATTACAGGGGAAAGAAATGAAAAACTGTTTTTT. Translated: CAITGERNEKLFF.

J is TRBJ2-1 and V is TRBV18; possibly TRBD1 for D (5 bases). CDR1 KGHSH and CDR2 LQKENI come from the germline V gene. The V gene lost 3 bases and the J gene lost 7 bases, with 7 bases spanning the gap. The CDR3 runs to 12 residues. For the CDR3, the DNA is TGTGCCAGCTCACCGAGACAGAATGAGCAGTTCTTC. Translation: CASSPRQNEQFF.

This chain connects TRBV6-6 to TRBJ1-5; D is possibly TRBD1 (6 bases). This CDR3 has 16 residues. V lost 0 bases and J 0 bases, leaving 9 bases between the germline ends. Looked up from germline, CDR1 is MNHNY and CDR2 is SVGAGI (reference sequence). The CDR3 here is CASSYSDSYSNQPQHF. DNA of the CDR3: TGTGCCAGCAGTTACTCGGACAGCTATAGCAATCAGCCCCAGCATTTT.

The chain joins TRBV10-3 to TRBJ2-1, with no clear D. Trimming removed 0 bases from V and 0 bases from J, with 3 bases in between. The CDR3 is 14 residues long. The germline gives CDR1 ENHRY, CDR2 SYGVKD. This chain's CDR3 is CAISESSSYNEQFF. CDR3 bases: TGTGCCATCAGTGAGTCTAGCTCCTACAATGAGCAGTTCTTC.

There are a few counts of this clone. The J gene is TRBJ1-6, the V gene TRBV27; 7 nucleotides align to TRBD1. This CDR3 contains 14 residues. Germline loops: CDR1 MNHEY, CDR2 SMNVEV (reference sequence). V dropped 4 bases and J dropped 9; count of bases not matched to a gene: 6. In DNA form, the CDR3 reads TGTGCCAGCAGTTCCGGGGACAGAGCTTCACCCCTCCACTTT. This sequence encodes CASSSGDRASPLHF.

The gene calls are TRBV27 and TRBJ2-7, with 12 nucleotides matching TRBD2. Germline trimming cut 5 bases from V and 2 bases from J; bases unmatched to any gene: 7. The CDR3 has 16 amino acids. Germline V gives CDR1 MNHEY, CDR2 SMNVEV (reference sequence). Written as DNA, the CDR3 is TGTGCCAGCAGTGTAGGGACTAGCGGGTGGACCTACGAGCAGTACTTC. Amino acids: CASSVGTSGWTYEQYF.

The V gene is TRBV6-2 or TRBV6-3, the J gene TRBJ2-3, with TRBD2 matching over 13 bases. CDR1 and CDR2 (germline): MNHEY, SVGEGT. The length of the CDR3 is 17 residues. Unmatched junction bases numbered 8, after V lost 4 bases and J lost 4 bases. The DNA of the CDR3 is TGTGCCAGCAGTTCCGAAGGACTAGCGGGGGTTCCAGATACGCAGTATTTT. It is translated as CASSSEGLAGVPDTQYF.